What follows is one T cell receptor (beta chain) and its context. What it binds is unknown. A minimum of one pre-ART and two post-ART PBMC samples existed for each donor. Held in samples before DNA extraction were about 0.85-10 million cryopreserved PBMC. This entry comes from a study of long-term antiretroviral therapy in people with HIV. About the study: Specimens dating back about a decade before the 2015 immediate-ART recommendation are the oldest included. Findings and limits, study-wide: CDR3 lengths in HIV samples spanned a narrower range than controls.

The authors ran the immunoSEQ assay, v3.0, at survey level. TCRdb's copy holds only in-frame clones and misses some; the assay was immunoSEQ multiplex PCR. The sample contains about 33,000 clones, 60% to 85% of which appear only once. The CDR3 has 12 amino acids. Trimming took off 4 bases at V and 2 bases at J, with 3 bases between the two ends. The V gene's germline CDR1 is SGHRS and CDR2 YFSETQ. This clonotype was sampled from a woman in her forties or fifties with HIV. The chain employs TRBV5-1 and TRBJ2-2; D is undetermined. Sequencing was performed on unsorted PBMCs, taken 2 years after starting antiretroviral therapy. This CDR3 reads CASSTNTGELFF. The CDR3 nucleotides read TGCGCCAGCAGCACTAACACCGGGGAGCTGTTTTTT.